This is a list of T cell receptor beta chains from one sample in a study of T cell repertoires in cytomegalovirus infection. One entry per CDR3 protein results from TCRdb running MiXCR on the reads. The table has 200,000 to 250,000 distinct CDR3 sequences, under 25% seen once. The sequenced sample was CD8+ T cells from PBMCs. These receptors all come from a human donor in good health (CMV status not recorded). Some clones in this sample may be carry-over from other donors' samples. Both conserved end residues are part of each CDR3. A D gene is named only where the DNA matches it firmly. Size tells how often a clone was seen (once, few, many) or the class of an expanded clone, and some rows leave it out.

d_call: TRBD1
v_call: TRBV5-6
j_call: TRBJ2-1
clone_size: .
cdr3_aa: CASSDGTGGRPFF
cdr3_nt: TGTGCCAGCAGCGACGGGACAGGTGGACGTCCGTTCTTC

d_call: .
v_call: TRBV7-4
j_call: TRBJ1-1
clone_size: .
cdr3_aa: CASSFRGAGAEAFF
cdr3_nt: TGTGCCAGCAGCTTCCGGGGCGCCGGCGCTGAAGCTTTCTTT

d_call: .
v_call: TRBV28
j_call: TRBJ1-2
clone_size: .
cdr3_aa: CASSTPIKLGRAGYGYTF
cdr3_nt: TGTGCCAGCAGTACACCCATAAAGCTAGGTAGGGCAGGCTATGGCTACACCTTC

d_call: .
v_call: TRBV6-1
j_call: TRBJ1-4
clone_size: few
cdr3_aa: CASSLHRTTNEKLFF
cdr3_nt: TGTGCCAGCAGTCTCCACAGGACAACTAATGAAAAACTGTTTTTT

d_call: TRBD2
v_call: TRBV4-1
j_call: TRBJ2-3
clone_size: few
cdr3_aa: CASSPSGGSSTDTQYF
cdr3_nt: TGCGCCAGCAGCCCTAGCGGGGGGTCGAGCACAGATACGCAGTATTTT

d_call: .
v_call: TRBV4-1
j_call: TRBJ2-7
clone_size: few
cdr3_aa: CASSPLPAASYEQYF
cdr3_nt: TGCGCCAGCAGCCCCCTCCCGGCAGCGTCCTACGAGCAGTACTTC

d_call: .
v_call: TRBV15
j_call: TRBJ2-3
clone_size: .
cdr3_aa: CATKLITDTQYF
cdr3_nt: TGTGCCACCAAGCTGATCACAGATACGCAGTATTTT

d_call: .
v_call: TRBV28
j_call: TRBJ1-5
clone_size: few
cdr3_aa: CASSSRGGQPQHF
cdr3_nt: TGTGCCAGCAGCAGTCGGGGGGGTCAGCCCCAGCATTTT

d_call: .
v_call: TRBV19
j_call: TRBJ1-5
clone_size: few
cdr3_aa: CASSTYSYSNQPQHF
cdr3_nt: TGTGCCAGTTCTACTTACTCTTATAGCAATCAGCCCCAGCATTTT

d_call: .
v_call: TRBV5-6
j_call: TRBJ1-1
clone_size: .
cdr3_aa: CASSLGEMNTEAFF
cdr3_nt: TGTGCCAGCAGCTTGGGAGAGATGAACACTGAAGCTTTCTTT

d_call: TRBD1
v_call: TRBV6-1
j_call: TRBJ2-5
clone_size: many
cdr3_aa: CASSESWTGVETQYF
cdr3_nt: TGTGCCAGCAGTGAAAGCTGGACAGGGGTGGAGACCCAGTACTTC

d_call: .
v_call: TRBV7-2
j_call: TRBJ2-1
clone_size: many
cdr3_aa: CASSLEVVSEQFF
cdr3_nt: TGTGCCAGCAGCTTAGAAGTGGTCTCTGAGCAGTTCTTC

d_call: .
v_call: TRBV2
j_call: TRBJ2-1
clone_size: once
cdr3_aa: CASSDPRDGNEQFF
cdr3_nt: TGTGCCAGCAGTGACCCTCGGGATGGCAATGAGCAGTTCTTC

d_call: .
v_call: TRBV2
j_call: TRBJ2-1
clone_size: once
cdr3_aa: CTSIVSSYNEQFF
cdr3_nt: TGTACCAGCATTGTCAGCTCCTACAATGAGCAGTTCTTC

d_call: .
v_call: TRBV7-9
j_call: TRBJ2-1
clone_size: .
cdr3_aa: CASSKWGGLDNEQFF
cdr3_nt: TGTGCCAGCTCAAAGTGGGGGGGCCTCGACAATGAGCAGTTCTTC

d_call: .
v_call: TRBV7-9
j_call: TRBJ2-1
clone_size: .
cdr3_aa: CASSLRDFFYNEQFF
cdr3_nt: TGTGCCAGCAGCTTGCGGGACTTTTTCTACAATGAGCAGTTCTTC

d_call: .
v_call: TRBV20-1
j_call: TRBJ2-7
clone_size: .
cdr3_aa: CSAREASVFYARDEQYF
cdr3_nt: TGCAGTGCTAGAGAAGCCAGCGTGTTCTACGCTAGGGACGAGCAGTACTTC

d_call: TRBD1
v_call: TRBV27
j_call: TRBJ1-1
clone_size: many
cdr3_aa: CASSINRGTEAFF
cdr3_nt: TGTGCCAGCAGTATAAACAGGGGGACTGAAGCTTTCTTT

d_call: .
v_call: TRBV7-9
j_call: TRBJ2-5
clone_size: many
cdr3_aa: CASSLGGRQETQYF
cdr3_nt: TGTGCCAGCAGCCTAGGGGGTCGCCAAGAGACCCAGTACTTC

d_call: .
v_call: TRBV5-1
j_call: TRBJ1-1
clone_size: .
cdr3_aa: CASSLGEGLDTEAFF
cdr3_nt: TGCGCCAGCAGCTTGGGAGAGGGGTTGGACACTGAAGCTTTCTTT

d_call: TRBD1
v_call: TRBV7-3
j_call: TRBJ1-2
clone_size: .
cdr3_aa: CASSFPGQSLFYGYTF
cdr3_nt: TGTGCCAGCAGCTTCCCGGGACAGTCTCTTTTCTATGGCTACACCTTC

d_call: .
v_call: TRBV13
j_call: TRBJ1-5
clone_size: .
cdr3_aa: CASSSSGSQPQHF
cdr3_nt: TGTGCCAGCAGTTCCTCAGGATCTCAGCCCCAGCATTTT

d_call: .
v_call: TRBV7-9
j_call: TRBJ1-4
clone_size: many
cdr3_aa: CASSYFGSRSGEKLFF
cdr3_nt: TGTGCCAGCAGCTATTTCGGGTCTAGATCGGGTGAAAAACTGTTTTTT

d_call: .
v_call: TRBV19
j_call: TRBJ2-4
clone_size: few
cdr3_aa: CASRPGWENIQYF
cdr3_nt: TGTGCCAGCCGGCCGGGGTGGGAAAACATTCAGTACTTC

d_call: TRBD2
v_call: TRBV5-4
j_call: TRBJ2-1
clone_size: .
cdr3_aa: CASTGRVSGGPEEQFF
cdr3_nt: TGTGCCAGCACTGGGAGGGTTAGCGGGGGGCCCGAGGAGCAGTTCTTC

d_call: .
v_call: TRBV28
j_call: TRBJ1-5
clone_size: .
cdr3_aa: CASSPDRLSNQPQHF
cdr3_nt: TGTGCCAGCAGTCCTGACAGGTTAAGCAATCAGCCCCAGCATTTT

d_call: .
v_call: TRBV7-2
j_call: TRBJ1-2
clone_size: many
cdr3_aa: CASSLGGSYGYTF
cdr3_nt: TGTGCCAGCAGCTTAGGGGGTTCCTATGGCTACACCTTC

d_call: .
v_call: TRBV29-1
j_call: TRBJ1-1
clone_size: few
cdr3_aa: CSIPIGGFAFF
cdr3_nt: TGCAGCATACCCATTGGGGGTTTTGCTTTCTTT

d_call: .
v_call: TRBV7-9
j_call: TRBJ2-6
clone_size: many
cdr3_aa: CASSLTESSGANVLTF
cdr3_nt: TGTGCCAGCAGCTTAACAGAGAGCTCTGGGGCCAACGTCCTGACTTTC

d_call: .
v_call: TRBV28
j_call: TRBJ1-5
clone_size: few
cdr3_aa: CASVLSDTGNQPQHF
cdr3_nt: TGTGCCAGCGTGCTTTCCGATACAGGAAATCAGCCCCAGCATTTT

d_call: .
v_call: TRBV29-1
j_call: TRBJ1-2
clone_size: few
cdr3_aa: CSVDLGYTF
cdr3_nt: TGCAGCGTTGACTTGGGCTACACCTTC

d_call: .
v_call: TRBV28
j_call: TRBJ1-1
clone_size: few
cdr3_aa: CASSLTIGARTEAFF
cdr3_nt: TGTGCCAGCAGTCTGACCATTGGGGCGCGGACTGAAGCTTTCTTT

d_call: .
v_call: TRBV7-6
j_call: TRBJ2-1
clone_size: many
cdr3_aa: CASSPGAGKNPYNEQFF
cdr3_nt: TGTGCCAGCAGTCCAGGGGCGGGAAAGAACCCCTACAATGAGCAGTTCTTC

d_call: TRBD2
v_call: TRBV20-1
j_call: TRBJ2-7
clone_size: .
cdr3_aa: CSASRLAGEMPYEQYF
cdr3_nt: TGCAGTGCTAGCCGACTAGCGGGGGAAATGCCCTACGAGCAGTACTTC

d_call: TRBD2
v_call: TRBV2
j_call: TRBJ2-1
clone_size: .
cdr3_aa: CASSEGDSGTYNEQFF
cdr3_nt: TGTGCCAGCAGTGAAGGGGATAGCGGGACCTACAATGAGCAGTTCTTC

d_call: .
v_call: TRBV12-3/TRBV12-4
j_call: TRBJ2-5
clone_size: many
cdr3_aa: CASSSPPHGETQYF
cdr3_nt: TGTGCCAGCAGTTCCCCCCCCCATGGAGAGACCCAGTACTTC

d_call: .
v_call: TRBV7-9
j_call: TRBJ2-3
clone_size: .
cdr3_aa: CASSSLQGSTDTQYF
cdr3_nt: TGTGCCAGCAGCTCGTTACAGGGAAGCACAGATACGCAGTATTTT

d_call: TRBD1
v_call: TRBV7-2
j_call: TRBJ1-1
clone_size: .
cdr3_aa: CASSLWQGAGTEAFF
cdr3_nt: TGTGCCAGCAGCTTATGGCAGGGGGCAGGGACTGAAGCTTTCTTT

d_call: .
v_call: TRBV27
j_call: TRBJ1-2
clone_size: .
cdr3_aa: CASSFSLTGTPNYGYTF
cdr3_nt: TGTGCCAGCAGTTTCAGCCTAACCGGGACACCTAACTATGGCTACACCTTC

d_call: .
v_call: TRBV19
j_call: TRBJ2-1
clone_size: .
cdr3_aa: CASESYNEQFF
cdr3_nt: TGTGCCAGTGAGTCCTACAATGAGCAGTTCTTC

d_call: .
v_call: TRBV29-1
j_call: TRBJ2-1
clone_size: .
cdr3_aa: CSANPRFHNEQFF
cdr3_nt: TGCAGCGCTAACCCCAGGTTCCACAATGAGCAGTTCTTC

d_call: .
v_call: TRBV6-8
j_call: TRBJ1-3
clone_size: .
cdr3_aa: CASSYSLAGGGNTIYF
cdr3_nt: TGTGCCAGCAGTTACTCTTTGGCAGGAGGCGGAAACACCATATATTTT

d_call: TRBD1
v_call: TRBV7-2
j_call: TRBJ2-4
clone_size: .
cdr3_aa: CASSLVGTEKNIQYF
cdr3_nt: TGTGCCAGCAGCTTAGTCGGGACAGAAAAAAACATTCAGTACTTC

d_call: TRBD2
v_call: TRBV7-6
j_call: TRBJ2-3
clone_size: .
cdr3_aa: CASSLVSGDTDTQYF
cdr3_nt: TGTGCCAGCAGCTTAGTCAGCGGGGACACAGATACGCAGTATTTT

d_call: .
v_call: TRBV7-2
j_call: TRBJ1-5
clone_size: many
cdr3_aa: CASSLADWTASNQPQHF
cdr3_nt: TGTGCCAGCAGCTTAGCCGATTGGACAGCCTCTAATCAGCCCCAGCATTTT

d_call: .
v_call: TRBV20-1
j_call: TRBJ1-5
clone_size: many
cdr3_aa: CSAMGIGQPQHF
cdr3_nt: TGCAGTGCTATGGGGATTGGACAGCCCCAGCATTTT

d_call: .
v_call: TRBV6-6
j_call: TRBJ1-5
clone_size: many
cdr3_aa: CASILSGGGNQPQHF
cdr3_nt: TGTGCCAGCATCCTCTCGGGGGGCGGCAATCAGCCCCAGCATTTT

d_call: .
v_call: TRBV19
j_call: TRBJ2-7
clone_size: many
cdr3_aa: CASSVQDSSSYEQYF
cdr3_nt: TGTGCCAGTAGTGTTCAGGACAGCAGCTCCTACGAGCAGTACTTC